A single sample gave rise to the 12 T cell receptor beta chains below, sequenced in a study of blood T cell repertoires in COVID-19. Assay used: immunoSEQ multiplex PCR; TCRdb lists only in-frame clones, some missing. There are 220,000 or so clones in the sample; 80% to 90% occur only once, and less than 6.5% lies in the top ten. The sample taken for sequencing was peripheral blood. The receptors were gathered from a woman aged 60-75 years who had recovered from COVID-19.

This CDR3 is CASFLQGNTGELFF. As DNA, the CDR3 is TGTGCCAGCTTCCTCCAGGGGAACACCGGGGAGCTGTTTTTT. V and J are TRBV5-5 and TRBJ2-2; the D gene is possibly TRBD1 (5 bases). Trimming removed 7 bases from V and 1 base from J, with 11 bases in between. The CDR3 sequence is 14 residues long. Per germline, CDR1 SGHKS and CDR2 YYEKEE (reference sequence).

The chain employs TRBV10-3 and TRBJ1-1; 7 nucleotides line up with TRBD1. Germline values: CDR1 ENHRY, CDR2 SYGVKD. This CDR3 has 14 amino acids. J gave up 6 bases and V 6 bases, and 10 bases lay outside the gene matches. The CDR3 loop reads CAIRDRESWAEAFF. CDR3 coding DNA: TGTGCCATCAGAGACAGGGAAAGCTGGGCTGAAGCTTTCTTT.

This rearrangement joins TRBV3-1 (or the pseudogene TRBV3-2) to TRBJ2-7, with 10 nucleotides matching TRBD1. With 5 bases clipped from V and 5 bases from J, the junction kept 6 bases outside the gene matches. CDR3 size: 14 residues. The germline gives CDR1 LGHDT, CDR2 YNNKEL (reference sequence). In nucleotides, the CDR3 is TGTGCCAGCAGCAAGTGGGACAGGGGAGACGAGCAGTACTTC. Its protein product is CASSKWDRGDEQYF.

In DNA, the CDR3 is TGTGCCAGCAGAACAGGGACCGAAACAGATACGCAGTATTTT. Residues: CASRTGTETDTQYF. This chain links TRBV6-5 with TRBJ2-3, with D maybe TRBD1 (6 bases). The V gene lost 6 bases and the J gene lost 3 bases, with 13 bases spanning the gap. The CDR3 consists of 14 residues. Germline CDR1 reads MNHEY; CDR2 reads SVGAGI.

This clone has more than one count but fewer than ten. This rearrangement joins TRBV7-3 to TRBJ2-1; maybe TRBD1 (6 bases). Germline CDR1 reads SGHTA; CDR2 reads FQGTGA. Trimming left V 5 bases short and J 9 bases short, with 11 bases between. The CDR3 extends over 12 amino acids. CDR3 loop: CASSLPRGEQFF. As DNA, the CDR3 is TGTGCCAGCAGCCTCCCCAGGGGTGAGCAGTTCTTC.

The chain couples TRBV6-5 to TRBJ2-5; TRBD2 aligns across 9 bases. CDR1 is MNHEY, CDR2 SVGAGI, per germline. J was trimmed by 2 bases and V by 0 bases; bases with no gene match: 4. The length of the CDR3 is 16 residues. The CDR3 DNA sequence: TGTGCCAGCAGTTACTCCTCGCTAGCGGGGCAAGAGACCCAGTACTTC. Translation: CASSYSSLAGQETQYF.

Points on this clone: At one boundary the junction diverges from the germline segment, which might be a read error. The chain carries TRBV13 and TRBJ1-5; a weak D match, TRBD1 (5 bases). In germline, CDR1 is PRHDT, CDR2 FYEKMQ (reference sequence). CDR3 size: 13 residues. The CDR3 nucleotides are TGTGCCAGCAGCGTAGGTCCGGGGGTAGCCCAGCATTTT. This encodes CASSVGPGVAQHF. Drawing the rest from reference TRBV13 and TRBJ1-5, the complete variable domain is AAGVIQSPRHLIKEKRETATLKCYPIPRHDTVYWYQQGPGQDPQFLISFYEKMQSDKGSIPDRFSAQQFSDYHSELNMSSLELGDSALYFCASSVGPGVAQHFGDGTRLSIL.

This clone appeared a single time. The chain carries TRBV9 and TRBJ2-1; 9 bases align to TRBD2. The CDR3 extends over 17 amino acids. V shed 0 bases and J 0 bases; nucleotides not matched to a gene: 4. Germline assignment: CDR1 SGDLS and CDR2 YYNGEE. The CDR3: CASSVGGSGGSYNEQFF. CDR3 DNA sequence: TGTGCCAGCAGCGTAGGGGGTAGCGGGGGCTCCTACAATGAGCAGTTCTTC.

The CDR3 coding sequence is TGTGCCAGCAGTGATTGGACAGGGAACTATGGCTACACCTTC. Residues: CASSDWTGNYGYTF. The chain carries TRBV6-1 and TRBJ1-2; 8 nucleotides line up with TRBD1. From germline, CDR1 is MNHNS and CDR2 SASEGT. The CDR3 totals 14 residues. Unmatched junction bases numbered 2, after V lost 3 bases and J lost 2 bases.

J is TRBJ2-7 and V is TRBV9, with a tentative D call TRBD2 (6 bases). Germline lookup yields CDR1 SGDLS and CDR2 YYNGEE. CDR3 length: 13 amino acids. The V gene lost 4 bases and the J gene lost 4 bases, with 12 bases spanning the gap. The CDR3 spells CASSSSGGYEQYF. CDR3 nucleotide sequence: TGTGCCAGCAGCTCCTCTGGGGGGTACGAGCAGTACTTC.

This clone was observed once. The rearrangement uses TRBV29-1 and TRBJ2-1, with D perhaps matching TRBD1 (6 bases). The CDR3 covers 13 residues. Trimming pared 7 bases from V and 5 bases from J, leaving 15 bases between. Germline V gene data show CDR1 as SQVTM and CDR2 as ANQGSEA. The chain's CDR3 is CSGGQTRDNEQFF. The CDR3 nucleotides are TGCAGCGGCGGACAGACACGAGACAATGAGCAGTTCTTC.

The chain has TRBV5-6 and TRBJ2-3; 14 bases fit TRBD2. The V gene end was trimmed by 4 bases and the J gene end by 6 bases; junction bases not matched to a gene: 7. The CDR3 has 16 amino acids. From germline, CDR1 is SGHDT and CDR2 YYEEEE. CDR3 bases: TGTGCCAGCAGCGCCGAGGGACTAGCGGGGGCGGATACGCAGTATTTT. Protein: CASSAEGLAGADTQYF.